The rows below give T cell receptor beta chains drawn from one sample of a study of cytomegalovirus exposure and HLA in healthy donors. Method: immunoSEQ multiplex PCR; TCRdb's copy keeps in-frame clones and lacks some. Seen here are about 120,000 clones, approximately 89% observed once, and the top ten hold about 1.8%. The sample consisted of PBMCs. The receptors were sampled from a man younger than 35 in good health and CMV-seronegative. Both conserved end residues are part of each CDR3. A D gene is named only where the DNA matches it firmly. Size is stated for part of the rows, as once, few or many counts, or as a class when the clone is expanded.

J: TRBJ2-1
D: TRBD1
size: NA
V: TRBV29-1
DNA: TGCAGCGTAGACGGACAGGACGAATACAATGAGCAGTTCTTC
CDR3: CSVDGQDEYNEQFF

J: TRBJ1-3
D: NA
size: few
V: TRBV9
DNA: TGTGCCAGCAGCGTAGCCCCCGGGTACAACACCATATATTTT
CDR3: CASSVAPGYNTIYF

J: TRBJ2-1
D: NA
size: NA
V: TRBV28
DNA: TGTGCCAGTACCGAGTCCGGGTACAATGAGCAGTTCTTC
CDR3: CASTESGYNEQFF

J: TRBJ1-1
D: NA
size: NA
V: TRBV19
DNA: TGTGCCAGTAGTATAGGACAGTTAGGGAACACTGAAGCTTTCTTT
CDR3: CASSIGQLGNTEAFF

J: TRBJ1-2
D: TRBD1
size: NA
V: TRBV14
DNA: TGTGCCAGCAGCCAAGAGGGGGACAGGTTGATATATGGCTACACCTTC
CDR3: CASSQEGDRLIYGYTF

J: TRBJ1-2
D: NA
size: NA
V: TRBV5-1
DNA: TGCGCCAGCAGCTTGGGGCATACCAACTATGGCTACACCTTC
CDR3: CASSLGHTNYGYTF

J: TRBJ1-1
D: TRBD1
size: NA
V: TRBV28
DNA: TGTGCCAGCAGACGGTACAGGACAGGGGTTAAAGCTTTCTTT
CDR3: CASRRYRTGVKAFF

J: TRBJ1-1
D: NA
size: NA
V: TRBV25-1
DNA: TGTGCCAGCAGTGAAGCGCCCATGAACACTGAAGCTTTCTTT
CDR3: CASSEAPMNTEAFF

J: TRBJ2-2
D: NA
size: NA
V: TRBV6-5
DNA: TGTGCCAGCAGTTACCAGGAGGACCCGGGGGAGCTGTTTTTT
CDR3: CASSYQEDPGELFF

J: TRBJ2-7
D: TRBD1
size: NA
V: TRBV11-2
DNA: TGTGCCAGCAGCTCGTTGGGACAGGGACTGTACGAGCAGTACTTC
CDR3: CASSSLGQGLYEQYF

J: TRBJ2-3
D: NA
size: NA
V: TRBV19
DNA: TGTGCCAGTAGTATAGTACAGGGGGGGCCTAGCACAGATACGCAGTATTTT
CDR3: CASSIVQGGPSTDTQYF

J: TRBJ1-3
D: NA
size: NA
V: TRBV7-6
DNA: TGTGCCAGCAGCTTAGCCACTCCAAACTCTGGAAACACCATATATTTT
CDR3: CASSLATPNSGNTIYF

J: TRBJ2-1
D: NA
size: NA
V: TRBV19
DNA: TGTGCCAGTAGAGAGGCGGCTAGAAAGGAGCAGTTCTTC
CDR3: CASREAARKEQFF